This T cell receptor beta chain was sequenced for a study of response to subunit inactivated influenza vaccine. V was clipped by 5 bases and J by 7 bases, with 6 bases between them. The CDR3 runs 10 residues. CDR1 is SQVTM and CDR2 is ANQGSEA in the germline V gene. This clonotype was seen more than once but under ten times. The antigen remains unidentified. Whole-study results and caveats: Only a handful of new T cells, the authors suggested, are recruited with each seasonal influenza vaccination.

TCRdb analysed the RT-PCR reads with MiXCR anew, one entry per CDR3 protein. The data show about 700,000 distinct CDR3 sequences, approximately 13% seen once. The sample here was PBMCs from blood, taken 14 to 15 days before vaccination. The chain links TRBV29-1 to TRBJ2-1, with no clear D. This receptor was identified in a man aged 50-60 years who received an inactivated influenza vaccine. CDR3 coding DNA: TGCAGCGTTCGCACTAATGAGCAGTTCTTC. Encoded protein: CSVRTNEQFF.